The following is a T cell receptor (beta chain) sequence with its context. The sample is drawn from a study of blood T cell repertoires in COVID-19. Using immunoSEQ multiplex PCR, the repertoire was profiled, and TCRdb retains in-frame clones only, with some absent. The top ten hold 4% to 5% of the sample, which has 95,000 to 120,000 clones, over 80% seen once. The CDR3 has 14 amino acids. The trim removed 6 bases at V and 5 bases at J, leaving 5 bases unmatched. CDR1 and CDR2 from the germline V gene are SNHLY and FYNNEI. The source of this sequence is a woman in her sixties or seventies with acute or convalescent COVID-19. Sequencing was done on a sample of peripheral blood. The V gene is TRBV2, the J gene TRBJ1-4; 8 bases are a match to TRBD1. The CDR3 protein is CASSRGRDNEKLFF. DNA for the CDR3: TGTGCCAGCAGCAGGGGGCGGGACAATGAAAAACTGTTTTTT.